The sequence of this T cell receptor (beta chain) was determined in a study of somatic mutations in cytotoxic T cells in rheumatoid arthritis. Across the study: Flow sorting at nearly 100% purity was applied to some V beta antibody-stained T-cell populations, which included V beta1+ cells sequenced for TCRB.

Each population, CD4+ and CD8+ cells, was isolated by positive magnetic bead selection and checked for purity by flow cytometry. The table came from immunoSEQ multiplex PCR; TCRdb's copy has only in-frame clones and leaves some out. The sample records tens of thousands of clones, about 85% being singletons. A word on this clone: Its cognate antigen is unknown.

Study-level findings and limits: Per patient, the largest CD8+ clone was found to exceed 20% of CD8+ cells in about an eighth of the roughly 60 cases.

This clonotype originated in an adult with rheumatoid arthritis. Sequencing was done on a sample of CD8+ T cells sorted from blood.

The CDR3 DNA reads as TGTGCCAGCAGCCCCAGCTCCTACGAGCAGTACTTC. Translated, it gives CASSPSSYEQYF. V is TRBV27 and J is TRBJ2-7; unclear D gene. This CDR3 has 12 residues. V dropped 6 bases and J dropped 0 bases, with 6 bases sitting between them. Germline CDR1 MNHEY, CDR2 SMNVEV (reference sequence).